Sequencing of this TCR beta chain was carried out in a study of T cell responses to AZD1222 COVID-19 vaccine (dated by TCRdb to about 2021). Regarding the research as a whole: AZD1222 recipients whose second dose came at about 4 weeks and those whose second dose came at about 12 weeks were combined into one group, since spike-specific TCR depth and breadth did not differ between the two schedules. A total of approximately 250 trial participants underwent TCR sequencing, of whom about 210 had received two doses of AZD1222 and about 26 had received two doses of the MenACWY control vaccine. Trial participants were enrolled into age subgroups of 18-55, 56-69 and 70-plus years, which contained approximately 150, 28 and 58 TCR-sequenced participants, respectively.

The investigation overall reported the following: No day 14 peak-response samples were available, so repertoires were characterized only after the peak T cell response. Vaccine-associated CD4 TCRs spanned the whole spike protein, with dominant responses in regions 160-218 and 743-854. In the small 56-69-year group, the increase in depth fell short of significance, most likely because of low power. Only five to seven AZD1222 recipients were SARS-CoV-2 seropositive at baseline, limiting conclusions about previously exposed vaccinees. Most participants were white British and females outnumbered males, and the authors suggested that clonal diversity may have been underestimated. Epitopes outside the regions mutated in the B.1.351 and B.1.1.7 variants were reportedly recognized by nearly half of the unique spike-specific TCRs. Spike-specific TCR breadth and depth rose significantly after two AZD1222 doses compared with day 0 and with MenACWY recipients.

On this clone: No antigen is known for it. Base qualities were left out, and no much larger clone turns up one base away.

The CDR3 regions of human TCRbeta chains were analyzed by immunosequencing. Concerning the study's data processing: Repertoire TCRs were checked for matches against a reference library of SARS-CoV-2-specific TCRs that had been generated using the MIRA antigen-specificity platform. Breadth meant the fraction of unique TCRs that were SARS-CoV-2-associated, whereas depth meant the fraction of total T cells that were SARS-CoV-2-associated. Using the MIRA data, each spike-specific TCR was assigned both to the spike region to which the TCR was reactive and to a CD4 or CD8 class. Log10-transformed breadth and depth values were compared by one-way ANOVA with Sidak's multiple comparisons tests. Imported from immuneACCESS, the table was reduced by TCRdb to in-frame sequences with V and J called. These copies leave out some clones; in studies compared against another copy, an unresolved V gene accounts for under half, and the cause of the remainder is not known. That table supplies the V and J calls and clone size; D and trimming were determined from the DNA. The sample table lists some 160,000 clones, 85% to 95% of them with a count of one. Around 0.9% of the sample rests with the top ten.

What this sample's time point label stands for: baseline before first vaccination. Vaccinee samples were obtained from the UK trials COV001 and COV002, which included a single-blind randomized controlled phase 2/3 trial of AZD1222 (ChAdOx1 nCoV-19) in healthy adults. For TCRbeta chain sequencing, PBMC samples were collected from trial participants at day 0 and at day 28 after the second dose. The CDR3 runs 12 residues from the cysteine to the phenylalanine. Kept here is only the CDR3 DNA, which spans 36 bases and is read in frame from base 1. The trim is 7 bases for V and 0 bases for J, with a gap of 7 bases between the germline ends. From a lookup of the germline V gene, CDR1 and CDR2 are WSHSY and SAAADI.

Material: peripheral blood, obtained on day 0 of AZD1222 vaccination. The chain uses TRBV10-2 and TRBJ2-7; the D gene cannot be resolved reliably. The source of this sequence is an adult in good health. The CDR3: CASTATSYEQYF. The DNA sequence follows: TGCGCCAGCACCGCCACCTCCTACGAGCAGTACTTC.